This TCR beta chain was captured in a study of blood T cell repertoires in COVID-19. The CDR3 totals 19 residues. The V gene's germline CDR1 is SGDLS and CDR2 YYNGEE. Trimming removed 2 bases from V and 4 bases from J, with 27 bases in between. Profiling relied on immunoSEQ multiplex PCR, and the TCRdb table lists in-frame clones only, not all of them. Of under 300,000 clones listed, around 86% were seen once; the top ten hold 15%. The source material was PBMCs or T cells enriched from blood (not recorded which). The chain couples TRBV9 to TRBJ1-1; weak D call: TRBD1 (5 bases). This TCR derives from a young man who had recovered from COVID-19. CDR3 DNA: TGTGCCAGCAGCGTTTCAAGCCCTGAGCGTCTGGGGGGAGGCACTGAAGCTTTCTTT. Translated, it gives CASSVSSPERLGGGTEAFF. Variable domain in full (rest from reference TRBV9 and TRBJ1-1): DSGVTQTPKHLITATGQRVTLRCSPRSGDLSVYWYQQSLDQGLQFLIQYYNGEERAKGNILERFSAQQFPDLHSELNLSSLELGDSALYFCASSVSSPERLGGGTEAFFGQGTRLTVV.